This T cell receptor beta chain was sequenced for a study of blood T cell repertoires in COVID-19. Turning to the study itself: T cells, B-cell-depleted T cells, or PBMCs supplied cDNA or gDNA.

Per the study methods: The authors estimated nucleated cell counts from reference gene primer amplification. Libraries were prepared by immunoSEQ multiplex PCR; TCRdb keeps only in-frame clonotypes and omits some of them. V, J and clone size were drawn from that table, and D and trimming were deduced from the DNA. The sample carries 450,000 to 500,000 clones, around 85% recorded once. The sequence was collected from a human donor in a cohort sampled during active COVID-19. Sequencing was performed on peripheral blood.

Here the CDR3 DNA reads TGTGCCAGCAGTGGGTCCGGAGGAGAAACTAACTATGGCTACACCTTC. Protein: CASSGSGGETNYGYTF. The chain combines TRBV2 with TRBJ1-2, with D uncertain. Trimming left V 4 bases short and J 0 bases short, with 15 bases between. CDR1 SNHLY and CDR2 FYNNEI come from the germline V gene. The CDR3 extends over 16 amino acids. Using reference TRBV2 and TRBJ1-2 for the parts outside the CDR3, the full variable domain is EPEVTQTPSHQVTQMGQEVILRCVPISNHLYFYWYRQILGQKVEFLVSFYNNEISEKSEIFDDQFSVERPDGSNFTLKIRSTKLEDSAMYFCASSGSGGETNYGYTFGSGTRLTVV.